This T cell receptor (beta chain) was captured in a study of beta chain features in type 1 diabetes. Study-level points and caveats: Fewer insertions but more deletions were seen at VDJ junctions in type 1 diabetes patients. A closer apparent resemblance between naive, central memory and Treg TCRB repertoires was seen in patients than in healthy donors. Shortening of TCRB CDR3s, moderate but significant, appeared in all four CD4+ subsets of Type 1 diabetes patients.

The germline V gene has CDR1 LNHDA and CDR2 SQIVND (reference sequence). V lost 5 bases and J lost 6, with 4 bases in between. The CDR3 consists of 10 residues. Investigators reverse transcribed all isolated RNA, so they sequenced expressed TCRB transcripts. Regulatory, naive and central memory T cell samples averaged around 3.5 million reads. Sequencing used immunoSEQ multiplex PCR; TCRdb keeps in-frame clones, though not all of them. The sample shows some 190,000 clones, approximately 7.9% of them seen only once. About this clone: What it recognizes is unknown.

The rearrangement joins TRBV19 to TRBJ1-2; unclear D gene. This TCR came from a man younger than 35 with type 1 diabetes. Material for sequencing was central memory CD4+ T cells from blood. The CDR3 sequence: CASSRDGYTF. The CDR3 DNA is TGTGCCAGTAGTCGTGATGGCTACACCTTC. The full variable domain, its missing parts supplied by reference TRBV19 and TRBJ1-2, is DGGITQSPKYLFRKEGQNVTLSCEQNLNHDAMYWYRQDPGQGLRLIYYSQIVNDFQKGDIAEGYSVSREKKESFPLTVTSAQKNPTAFYLCASSRDGYTFGSGTRLTVV.